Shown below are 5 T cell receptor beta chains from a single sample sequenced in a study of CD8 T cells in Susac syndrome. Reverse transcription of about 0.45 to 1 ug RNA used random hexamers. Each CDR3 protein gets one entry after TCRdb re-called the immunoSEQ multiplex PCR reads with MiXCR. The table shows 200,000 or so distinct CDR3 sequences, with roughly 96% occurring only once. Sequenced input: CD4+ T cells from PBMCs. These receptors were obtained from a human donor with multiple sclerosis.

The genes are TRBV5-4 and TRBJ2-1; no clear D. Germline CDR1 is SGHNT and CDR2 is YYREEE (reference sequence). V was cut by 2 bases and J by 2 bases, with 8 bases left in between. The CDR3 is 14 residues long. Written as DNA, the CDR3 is TGTGCCAGCAGCTTCACTTCTACCTACAATGAGCAGTTCTTC. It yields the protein CASSFTSTYNEQFF.

In nucleotides, the CDR3 is TGCGCCAGCAGCTTGCAAGACGGCTACGAGCAGTACTTC. As protein: CASSLQDGYEQYF. The chain links TRBV5-1 to TRBJ2-7, with no clear D. The V end lost 1 base, the J end lost 3 bases, and 8 bases lay between the germline ends. This CDR3 spans 13 amino acids. Germline CDR1 SGHRS, CDR2 YFSETQ.

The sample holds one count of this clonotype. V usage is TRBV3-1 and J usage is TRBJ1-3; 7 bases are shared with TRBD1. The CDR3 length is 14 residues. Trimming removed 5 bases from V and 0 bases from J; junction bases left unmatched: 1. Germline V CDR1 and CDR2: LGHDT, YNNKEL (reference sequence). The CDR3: CASSDRVSGNTIYF. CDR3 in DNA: TGTGCCAGCAGCGACAGGGTCTCTGGAAACACCATATATTTT.

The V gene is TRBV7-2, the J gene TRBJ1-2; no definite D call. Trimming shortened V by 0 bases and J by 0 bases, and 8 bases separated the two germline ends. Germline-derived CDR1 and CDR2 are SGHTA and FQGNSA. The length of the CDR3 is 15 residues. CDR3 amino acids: CASSLARGSNYGYTF. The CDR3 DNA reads TGTGCCAGCAGCTTAGCTCGCGGTTCTAACTATGGCTACACCTTC.

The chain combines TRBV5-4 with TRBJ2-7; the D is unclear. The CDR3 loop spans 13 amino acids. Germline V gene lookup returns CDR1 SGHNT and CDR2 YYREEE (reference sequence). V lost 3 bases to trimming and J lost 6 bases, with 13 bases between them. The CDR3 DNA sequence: TGTGCCAGCAGCTACTCCCTAGAGTCCGAGCAGTACTTC. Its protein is CASSYSLESEQYF.